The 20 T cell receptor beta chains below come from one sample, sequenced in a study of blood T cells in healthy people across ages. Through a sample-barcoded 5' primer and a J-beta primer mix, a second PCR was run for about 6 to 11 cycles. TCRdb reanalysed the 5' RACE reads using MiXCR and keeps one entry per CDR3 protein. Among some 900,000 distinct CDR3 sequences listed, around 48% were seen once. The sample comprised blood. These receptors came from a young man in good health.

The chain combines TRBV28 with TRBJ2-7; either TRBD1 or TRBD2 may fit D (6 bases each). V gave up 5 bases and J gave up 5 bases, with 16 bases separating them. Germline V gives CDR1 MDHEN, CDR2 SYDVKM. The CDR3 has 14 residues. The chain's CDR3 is CASSVPLGGHEQYF. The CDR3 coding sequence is TGTGCCAGCAGTGTTCCCCTCGGGGGCCACGAGCAGTACTTC.

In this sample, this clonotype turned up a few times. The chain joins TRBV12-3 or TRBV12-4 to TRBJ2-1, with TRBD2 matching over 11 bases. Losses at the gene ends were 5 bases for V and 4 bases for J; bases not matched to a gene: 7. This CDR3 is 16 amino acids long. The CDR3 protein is CASSIIAGGPYNEQFF. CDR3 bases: TGTGCCAGCAGTATCATAGCGGGGGGGCCATACAATGAGCAGTTCTTC.

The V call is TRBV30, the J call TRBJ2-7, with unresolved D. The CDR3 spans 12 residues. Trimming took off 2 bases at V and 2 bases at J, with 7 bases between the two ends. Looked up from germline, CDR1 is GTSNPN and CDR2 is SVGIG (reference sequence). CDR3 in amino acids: CAWSPVPYEQYF. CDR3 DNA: TGTGCCTGGAGTCCGGTTCCCTACGAGCAGTACTTC.

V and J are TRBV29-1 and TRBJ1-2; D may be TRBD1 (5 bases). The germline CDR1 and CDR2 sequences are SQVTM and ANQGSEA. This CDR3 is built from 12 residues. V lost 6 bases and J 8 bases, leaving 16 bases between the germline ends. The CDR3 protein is CSVPGFFGGYTF. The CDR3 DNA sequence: TGCAGCGTCCCAGGGTTCTTTGGGGGCTACACCTTC.

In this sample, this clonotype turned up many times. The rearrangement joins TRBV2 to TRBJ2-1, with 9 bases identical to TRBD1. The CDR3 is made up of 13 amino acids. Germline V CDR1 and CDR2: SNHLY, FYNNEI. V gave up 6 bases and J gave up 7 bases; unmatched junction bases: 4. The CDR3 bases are TGTGCCAGCAGGGACAGGGGTTCAAATGAGCAGTTCTTC. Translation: CASRDRGSNEQFF.

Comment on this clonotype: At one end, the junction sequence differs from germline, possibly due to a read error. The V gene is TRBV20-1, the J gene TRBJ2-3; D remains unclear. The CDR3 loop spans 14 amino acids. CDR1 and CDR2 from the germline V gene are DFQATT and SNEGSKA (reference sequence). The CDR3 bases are TGCGGTGCTAGAGAGCCAGCTAGCACAGATACGCAGTATTTT. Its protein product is CGAREPASTDTQYF.

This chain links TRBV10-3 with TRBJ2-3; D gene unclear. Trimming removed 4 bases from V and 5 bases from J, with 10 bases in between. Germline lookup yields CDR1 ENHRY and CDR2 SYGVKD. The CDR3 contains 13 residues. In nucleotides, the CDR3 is TGTGCCATCAGTGGGGGATCGGGAGATACGCAGTATTTT. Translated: CAISGGSGDTQYF.

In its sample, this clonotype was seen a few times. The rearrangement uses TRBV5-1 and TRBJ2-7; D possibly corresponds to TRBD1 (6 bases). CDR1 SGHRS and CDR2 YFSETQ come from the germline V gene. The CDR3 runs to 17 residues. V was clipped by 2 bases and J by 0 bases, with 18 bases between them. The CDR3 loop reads CASSFTATGNPSYEQYF. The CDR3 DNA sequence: TGCGCCAGCAGCTTTACCGCGACAGGCAATCCCTCCTACGAGCAGTACTTC.

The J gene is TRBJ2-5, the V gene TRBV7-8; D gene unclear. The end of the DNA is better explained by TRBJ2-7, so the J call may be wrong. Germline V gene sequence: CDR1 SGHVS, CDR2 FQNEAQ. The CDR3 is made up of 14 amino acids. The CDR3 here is CASSLRQAPYEQYF. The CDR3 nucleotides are TGTGCCAGCAGCTTACGGCAGGCCCCCTACGAGCAGTACTTC.

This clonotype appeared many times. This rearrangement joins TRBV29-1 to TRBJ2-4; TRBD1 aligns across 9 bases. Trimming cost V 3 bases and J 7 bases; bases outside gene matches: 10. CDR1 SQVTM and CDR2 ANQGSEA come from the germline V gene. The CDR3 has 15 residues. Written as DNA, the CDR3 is TGCAGCGTTGACGTGGGACAGGGTTCGCGTAACATTCAGTACTTC. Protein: CSVDVGQGSRNIQYF.

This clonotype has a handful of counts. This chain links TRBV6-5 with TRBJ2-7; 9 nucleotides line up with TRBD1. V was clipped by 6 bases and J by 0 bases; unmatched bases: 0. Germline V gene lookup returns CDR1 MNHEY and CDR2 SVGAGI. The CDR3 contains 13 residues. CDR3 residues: CASRQGASYEQYF. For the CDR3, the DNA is TGTGCCAGCAGACAGGGGGCCTCCTACGAGCAGTACTTC.

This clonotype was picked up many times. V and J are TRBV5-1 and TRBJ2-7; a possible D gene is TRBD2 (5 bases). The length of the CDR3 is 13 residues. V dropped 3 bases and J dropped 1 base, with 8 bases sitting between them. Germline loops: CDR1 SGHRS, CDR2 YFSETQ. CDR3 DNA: TGCGCCAGCAGCTGGGAGTTGTCCTACGAGCAGTACTTC. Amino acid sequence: CASSWELSYEQYF.

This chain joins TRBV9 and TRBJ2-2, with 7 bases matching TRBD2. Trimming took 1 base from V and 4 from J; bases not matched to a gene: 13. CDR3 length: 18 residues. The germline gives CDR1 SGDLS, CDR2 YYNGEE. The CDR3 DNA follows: TGTGCCAGCAGCGTAAGGCGGGGGACGGCCGTTGGCACCGGGGAGCTGTTTTTT. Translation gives CASSVRRGTAVGTGELFF.

This chain's CDR3 is CASSWDSGNEQFF. The CDR3, as DNA: TGTGCCAGCAGCTGGGACTCAGGGAATGAGCAGTTCTTC. This chain uses TRBV7-6 with TRBJ2-1; weak D call: TRBD2 (6 bases). The CDR3 is 13 residues long. Germline values: CDR1 SGHVS, CDR2 FNYEAQ. The V end was cut by 4 bases, the J end by 7 bases, with 11 bases between.

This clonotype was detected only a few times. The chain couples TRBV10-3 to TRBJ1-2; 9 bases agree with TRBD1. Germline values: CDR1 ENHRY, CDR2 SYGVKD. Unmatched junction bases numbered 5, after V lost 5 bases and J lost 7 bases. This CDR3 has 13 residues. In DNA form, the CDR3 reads TGTGCCATCAGTCGGGACAGGGAGAGTGGCTACACCTTC. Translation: CAISRDRESGYTF.

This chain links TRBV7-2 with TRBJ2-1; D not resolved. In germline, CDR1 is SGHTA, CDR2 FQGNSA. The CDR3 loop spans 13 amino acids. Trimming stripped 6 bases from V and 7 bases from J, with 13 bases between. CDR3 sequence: CASRIVGYNEQFF. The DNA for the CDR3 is TGTGCCAGCAGGATCGTGGGTTATAATGAGCAGTTCTTC.

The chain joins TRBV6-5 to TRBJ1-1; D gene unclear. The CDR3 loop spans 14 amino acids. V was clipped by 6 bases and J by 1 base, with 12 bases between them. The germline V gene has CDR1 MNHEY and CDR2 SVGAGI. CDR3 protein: CASSPIWENTEAFF. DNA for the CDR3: TGTGCCAGCAGCCCGATTTGGGAGAACACTGAAGCTTTCTTT.

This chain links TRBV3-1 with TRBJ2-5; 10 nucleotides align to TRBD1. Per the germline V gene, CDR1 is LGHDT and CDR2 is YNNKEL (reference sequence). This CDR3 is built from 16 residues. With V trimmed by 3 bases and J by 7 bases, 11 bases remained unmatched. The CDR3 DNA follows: TGTGCCAGCAGCCACAATTCGGGACAGGGGTTCGGGACCCAGTACTTC. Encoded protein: CASSHNSGQGFGTQYF.

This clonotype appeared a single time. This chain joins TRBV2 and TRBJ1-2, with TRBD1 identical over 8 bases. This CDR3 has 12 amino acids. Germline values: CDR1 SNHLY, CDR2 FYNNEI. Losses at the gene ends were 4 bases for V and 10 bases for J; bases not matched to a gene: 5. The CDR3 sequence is CASSGQGKVYTF. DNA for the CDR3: TGTGCCAGCAGTGGACAGGGGAAGGTCTACACCTTC.

In DNA form, the CDR3 reads TGTGCCAGCAGCTACGAACGCCTAGCCTGGGGGTACAATGAGCAGTTCTTC. This sequence encodes CASSYERLAWGYNEQFF. The V gene is TRBV7-8, the J gene TRBJ2-1, with D perhaps matching TRBD1 or TRBD2 (5 bases each). Trimming shortened V by 4 bases and J by 4 bases, and 20 bases separated the two germline ends. Germline values: CDR1 SGHVS, CDR2 FQNEAQ. CDR3 length equals 17 residues.